What follows are 3 T cell receptor beta chains derived from one specimen sequenced in a study of beta chain features in type 1 diabetes. Broader study findings: Type 1 diabetes patients had TCRB CDR3s that were shorter (moderately but significantly so) in all four CD4+ subsets.

The antigens of these receptors remain unknown. Every isolated RNA sample was fully reverse transcribed, so sequencing captured expressed TCRB transcripts. The assay was immunoSEQ multiplex PCR, and TCRdb's table has in-frame clones only and misses some. The sample yields about 300,000 clones, roughly 13% seen once. Input material: naive CD4+ T cells from blood. Receptor source: a woman between 18 and 30 years old with type 1 diabetes.

The genes are TRBV7-7 and TRBJ2-1, with 12 bases matching TRBD2. This CDR3 region has 15 residues. With 5 bases clipped from V and 8 bases from J, the junction kept 7 bases outside the gene matches. Germline loops: CDR1 SSHAT, CDR2 FNYEAQ (reference sequence). The CDR3 sequence is CASSPGLAGSDEQFF. In DNA form, the CDR3 reads TGTGCCAGCAGCCCCGGACTAGCGGGGTCGGATGAGCAGTTCTTC.

V and J are TRBV29-1 and TRBJ2-1; D remains unclear. V was shortened by 3 bases and J by 4 bases, with 16 bases between the two germline ends. Germline lookup yields CDR1 SQVTM and CDR2 ANQGSEA. There are 15 residues in the CDR3. The CDR3 here is CSVEDGRREYNEQFF. CDR3 nucleotides: TGCAGCGTTGAGGATGGAAGGAGAGAATACAATGAGCAGTTCTTC.

This clone was counted only a few times. The V gene is TRBV11-2, the J gene TRBJ2-7; D is possibly TRBD2 (6 bases). Germline values: CDR1 SGHAT, CDR2 FQNNGV. This CDR3 is 15 amino acids long. V was cut by 2 bases and J by 1 base, with 12 bases left in between. The CDR3 region has the DNA TGTGCCAGCAGCTTATATCTAGCGAGTTCCTACGAGCAGTACGTC. This codes for CASSLYLASSYEQYV.